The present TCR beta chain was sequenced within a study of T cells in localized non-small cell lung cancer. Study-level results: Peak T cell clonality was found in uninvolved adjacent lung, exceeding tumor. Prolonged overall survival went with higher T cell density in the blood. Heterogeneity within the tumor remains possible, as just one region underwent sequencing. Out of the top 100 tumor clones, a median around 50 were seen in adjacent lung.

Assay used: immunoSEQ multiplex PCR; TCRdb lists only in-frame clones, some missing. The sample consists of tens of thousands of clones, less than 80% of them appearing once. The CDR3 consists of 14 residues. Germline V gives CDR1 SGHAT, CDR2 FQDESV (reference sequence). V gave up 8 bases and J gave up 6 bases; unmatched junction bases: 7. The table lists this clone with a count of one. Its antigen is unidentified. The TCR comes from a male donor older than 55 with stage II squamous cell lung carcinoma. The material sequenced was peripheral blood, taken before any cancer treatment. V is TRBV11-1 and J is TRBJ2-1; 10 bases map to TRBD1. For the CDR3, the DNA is TGTGCCAGCCGCCGGGACAGGGGTACCAATGAGCAGTTCTTC. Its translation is CASRRDRGTNEQFF.